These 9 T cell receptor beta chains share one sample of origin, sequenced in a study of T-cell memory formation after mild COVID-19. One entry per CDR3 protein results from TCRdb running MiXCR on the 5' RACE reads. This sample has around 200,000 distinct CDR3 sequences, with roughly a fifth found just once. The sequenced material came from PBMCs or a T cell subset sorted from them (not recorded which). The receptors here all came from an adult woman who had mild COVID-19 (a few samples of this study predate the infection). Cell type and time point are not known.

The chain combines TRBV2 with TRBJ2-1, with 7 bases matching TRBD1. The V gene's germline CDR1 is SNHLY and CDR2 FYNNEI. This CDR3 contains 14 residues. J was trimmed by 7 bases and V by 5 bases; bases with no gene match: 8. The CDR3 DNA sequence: TGTGCCAGCAGTCCGTTGGACAGGTTGAATGAGCAGTTCTTC. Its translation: CASSPLDRLNEQFF.

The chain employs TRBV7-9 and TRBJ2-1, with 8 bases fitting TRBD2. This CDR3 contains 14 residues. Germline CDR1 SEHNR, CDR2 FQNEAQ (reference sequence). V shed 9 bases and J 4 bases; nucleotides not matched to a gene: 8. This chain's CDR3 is CASSGALIYNEQFF. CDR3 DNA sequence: TGTGCCAGTAGCGGGGCACTAATATACAATGAGCAGTTCTTC.

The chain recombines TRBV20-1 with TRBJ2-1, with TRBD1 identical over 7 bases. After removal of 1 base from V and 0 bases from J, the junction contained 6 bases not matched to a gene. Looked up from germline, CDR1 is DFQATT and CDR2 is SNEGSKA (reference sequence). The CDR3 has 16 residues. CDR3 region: CSARGFGDSSYNEQFF. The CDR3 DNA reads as TGCAGTGCTAGAGGGTTCGGGGACAGCTCCTACAATGAGCAGTTCTTC.

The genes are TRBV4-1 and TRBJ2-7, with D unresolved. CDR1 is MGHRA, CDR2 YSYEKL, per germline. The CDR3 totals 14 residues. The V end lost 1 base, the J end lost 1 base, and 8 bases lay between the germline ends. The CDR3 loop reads CASSQVDHSYEQYF. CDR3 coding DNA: TGCGCCAGCAGCCAAGTGGACCATTCCTACGAGCAGTACTTC.

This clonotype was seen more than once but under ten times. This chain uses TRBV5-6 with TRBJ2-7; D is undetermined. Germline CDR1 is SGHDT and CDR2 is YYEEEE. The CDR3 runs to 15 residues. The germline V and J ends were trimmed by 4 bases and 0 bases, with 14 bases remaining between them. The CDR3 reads CASSPGYSPSYEQYF. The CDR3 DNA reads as TGTGCCAGCAGCCCGGGTTATTCGCCCTCCTACGAGCAGTACTTC. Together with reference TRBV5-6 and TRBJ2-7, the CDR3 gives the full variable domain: DAGVTQSPTHLIKTRGQQVTLRCSPKSGHDTVSWYQQALGQGPQFIFQYYEEEERQRGNFPDRFSGHQFPNYSSELNVNALLLGDSALYLCASSPGYSPSYEQYFGPGTRLTVT.

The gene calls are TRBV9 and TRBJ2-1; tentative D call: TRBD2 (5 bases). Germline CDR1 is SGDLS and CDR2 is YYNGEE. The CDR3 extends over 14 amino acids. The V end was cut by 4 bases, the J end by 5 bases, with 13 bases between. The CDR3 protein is CASSSRGSDNEQFF. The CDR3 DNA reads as TGTGCCAGCAGCTCCCGGGGAAGCGACAATGAGCAGTTCTTC.

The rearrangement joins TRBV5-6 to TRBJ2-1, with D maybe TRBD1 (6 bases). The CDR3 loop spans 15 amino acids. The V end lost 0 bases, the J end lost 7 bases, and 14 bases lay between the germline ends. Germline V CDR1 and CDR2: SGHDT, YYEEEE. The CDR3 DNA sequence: TGTGCCAGCAGCTTGGTGGGGGCGCCGGATAATGAGCAGTTCTTC. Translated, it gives CASSLVGAPDNEQFF. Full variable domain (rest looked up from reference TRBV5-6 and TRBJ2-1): DAGVTQSPTHLIKTRGQQVTLRCSPKSGHDTVSWYQQALGQGPQFIFQYYEEEERQRGNFPDRFSGHQFPNYSSELNVNALLLGDSALYLCASSLVGAPDNEQFFGPGTRLTVL.

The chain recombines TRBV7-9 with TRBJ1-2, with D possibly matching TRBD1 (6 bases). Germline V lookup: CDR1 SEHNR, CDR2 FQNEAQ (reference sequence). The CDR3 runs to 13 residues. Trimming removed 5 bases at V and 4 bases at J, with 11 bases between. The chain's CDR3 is CASSLQGAYGYTF. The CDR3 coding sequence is TGTGCCAGCAGCCTACAGGGAGCCTATGGCTACACCTTC.

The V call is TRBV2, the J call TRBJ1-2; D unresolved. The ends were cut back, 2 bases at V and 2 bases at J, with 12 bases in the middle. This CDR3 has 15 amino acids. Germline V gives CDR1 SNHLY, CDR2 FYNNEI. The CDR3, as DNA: TGTGCCAGCAGTGAATCGGACCGACGAAACTATGGCTACACCTTC. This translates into CASSESDRRNYGYTF.